One and the same sample provided the 2 T cell receptor beta chains below, sequenced in a study of T cells in Graves' hyperthyroidism and ophthalmopathy. TCR beta CDR3 region amplification was performed from RNA transcripts. HTBI primers were used for first-round RT-PCR of the TCR CDR3. TCRdb processed the multiplex PCR reads anew with MiXCR; each CDR3 protein has one entry. Among almost 600,000 distinct CDR3 sequences, around 46% were seen once, and the ten largest hold more than 7.5%. The sample consisted of peripheral blood or thyroid tissue (not recorded which). The receptors originated from a woman in her late teens or twenties with Graves' hyperthyroidism.

In its sample, this clonotype was seen many times. CDR3 protein: CSARGTSGIYYEQYF. CDR3 coding DNA: TGCAGTGCTAGGGGGACTAGCGGGATTTACTACGAGCAGTACTTC. The chain recombines TRBV20-1 with TRBJ2-7, with 13 bases lining up with TRBD2. The germline V gene has CDR1 DFQATT and CDR2 SNEGSKA (reference sequence). V was clipped by 3 bases and J by 3 bases; unmatched bases: 5. CDR3 length: 15 amino acids.

This clonotype was observed many times. The chain is built from TRBV9 and TRBJ2-5, with TRBD1 as a possible D gene (6 bases). The CDR3 has 16 amino acids. In germline, CDR1 is SGDLS, CDR2 YYNGEE. V shed 0 bases and J shed 5 bases, with 17 bases lying between them. CDR3: CASSVGSGDISETQYF. CDR3 nucleotides: TGTGCCAGCAGCGTAGGGTCAGGGGATATTTCGGAGACCCAGTACTTC.